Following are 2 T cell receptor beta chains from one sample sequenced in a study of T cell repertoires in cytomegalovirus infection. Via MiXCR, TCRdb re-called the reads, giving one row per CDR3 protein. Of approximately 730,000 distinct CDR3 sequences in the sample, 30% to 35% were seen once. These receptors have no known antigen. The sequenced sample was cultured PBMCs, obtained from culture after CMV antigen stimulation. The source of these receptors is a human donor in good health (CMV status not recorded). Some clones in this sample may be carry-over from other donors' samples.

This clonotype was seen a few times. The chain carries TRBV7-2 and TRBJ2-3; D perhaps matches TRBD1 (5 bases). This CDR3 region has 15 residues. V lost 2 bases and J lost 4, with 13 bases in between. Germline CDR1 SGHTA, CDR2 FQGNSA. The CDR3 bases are TGTGCCAGCAGCTTAAGGGTCCTCAGGGCAGATACGCAGTATTTT. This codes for CASSLRVLRADTQYF. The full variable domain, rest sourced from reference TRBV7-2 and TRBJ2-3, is GAGVSQSPSNKVTEKGKDVELRCDPISGHTALYWYRQSLGQGLEFLIYFQGNSAPDKSGLPSDRFSAERTGGSVSTLTIQRTQQEDSAVYLCASSLRVLRADTQYFGPGTRLTVL.

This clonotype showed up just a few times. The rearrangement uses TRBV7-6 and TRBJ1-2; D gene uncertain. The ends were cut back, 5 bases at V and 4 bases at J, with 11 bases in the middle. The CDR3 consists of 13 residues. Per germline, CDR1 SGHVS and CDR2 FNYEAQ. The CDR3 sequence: CASSPELGYGYTF. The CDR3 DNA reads TGTGCCAGCAGCCCCGAACTAGGCTATGGCTACACCTTC.